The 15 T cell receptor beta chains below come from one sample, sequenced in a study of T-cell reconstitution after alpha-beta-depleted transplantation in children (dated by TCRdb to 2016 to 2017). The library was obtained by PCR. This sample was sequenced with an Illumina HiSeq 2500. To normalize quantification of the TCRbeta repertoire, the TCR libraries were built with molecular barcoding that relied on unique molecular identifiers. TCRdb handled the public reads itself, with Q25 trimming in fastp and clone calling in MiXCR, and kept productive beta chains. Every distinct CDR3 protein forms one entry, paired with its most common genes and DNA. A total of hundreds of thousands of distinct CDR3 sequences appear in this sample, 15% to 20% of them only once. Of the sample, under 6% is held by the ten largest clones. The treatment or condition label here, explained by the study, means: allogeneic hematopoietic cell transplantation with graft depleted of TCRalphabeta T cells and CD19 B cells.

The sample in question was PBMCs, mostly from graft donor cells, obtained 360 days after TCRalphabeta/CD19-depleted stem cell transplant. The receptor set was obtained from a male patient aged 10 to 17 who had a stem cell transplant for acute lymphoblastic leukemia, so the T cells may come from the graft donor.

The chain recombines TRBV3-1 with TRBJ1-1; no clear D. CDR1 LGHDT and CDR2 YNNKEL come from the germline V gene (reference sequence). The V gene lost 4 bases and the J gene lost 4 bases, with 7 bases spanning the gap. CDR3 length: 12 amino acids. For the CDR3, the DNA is TGTGCCAGCAGCCCTTGGAGCACTGAAGCTTTCTTT. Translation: CASSPWSTEAFF.

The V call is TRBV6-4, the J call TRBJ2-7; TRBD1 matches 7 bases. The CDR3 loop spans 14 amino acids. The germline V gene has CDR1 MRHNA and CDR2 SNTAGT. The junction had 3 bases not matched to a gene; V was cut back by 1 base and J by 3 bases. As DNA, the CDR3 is TGTGCCAGCAGTGACTTCGACAGGGACTACGAGCAGTACTTC. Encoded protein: CASSDFDRDYEQYF.

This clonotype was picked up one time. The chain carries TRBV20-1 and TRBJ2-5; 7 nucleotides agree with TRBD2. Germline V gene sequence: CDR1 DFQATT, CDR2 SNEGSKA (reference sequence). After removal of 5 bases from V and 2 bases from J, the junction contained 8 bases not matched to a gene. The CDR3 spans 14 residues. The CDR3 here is CSAPGGLTQETQYF. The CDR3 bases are TGCAGTGCTCCGGGGGGTCTGACACAAGAGACCCAGTACTTC.

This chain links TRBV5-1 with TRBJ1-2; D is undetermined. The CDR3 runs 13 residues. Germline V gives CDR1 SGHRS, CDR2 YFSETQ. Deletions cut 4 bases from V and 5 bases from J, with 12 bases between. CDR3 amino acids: CASSPDGPYGYTF. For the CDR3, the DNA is TGCGCCAGCAGCCCCGACGGACCTTATGGCTACACCTTC.

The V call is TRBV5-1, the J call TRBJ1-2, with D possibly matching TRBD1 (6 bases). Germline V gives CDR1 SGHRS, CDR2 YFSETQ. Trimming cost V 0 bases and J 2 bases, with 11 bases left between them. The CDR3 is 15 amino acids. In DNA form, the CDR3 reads TGCGCCAGCAGCTTGGGGGCAACAGGGAACTATGGCTACACCTTC. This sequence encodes CASSLGATGNYGYTF.

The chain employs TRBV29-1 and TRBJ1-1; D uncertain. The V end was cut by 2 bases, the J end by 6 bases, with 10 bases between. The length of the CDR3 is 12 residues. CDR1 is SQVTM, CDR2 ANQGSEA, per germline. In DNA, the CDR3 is TGCAGCGTTGAAAAATGGGAATCTGAAGCTTTCTTT. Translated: CSVEKWESEAFF.

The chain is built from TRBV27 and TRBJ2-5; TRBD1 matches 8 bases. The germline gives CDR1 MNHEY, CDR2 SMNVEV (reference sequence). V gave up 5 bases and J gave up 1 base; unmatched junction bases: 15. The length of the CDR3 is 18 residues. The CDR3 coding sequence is TGTGCCAGCAGTCGTGGCCGCAGGACAGGGCACGGCCAAGAGACCCAGTACTTC. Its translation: CASSRGRRTGHGQETQYF.

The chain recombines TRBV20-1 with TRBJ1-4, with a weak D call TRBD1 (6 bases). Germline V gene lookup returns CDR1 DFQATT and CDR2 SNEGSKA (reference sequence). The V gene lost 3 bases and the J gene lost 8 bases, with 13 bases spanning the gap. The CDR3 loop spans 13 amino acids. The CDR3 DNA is TGCAGTGCTAGGGGACAAATGGACGAAAAACTGTTTTTT. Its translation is CSARGQMDEKLFF.

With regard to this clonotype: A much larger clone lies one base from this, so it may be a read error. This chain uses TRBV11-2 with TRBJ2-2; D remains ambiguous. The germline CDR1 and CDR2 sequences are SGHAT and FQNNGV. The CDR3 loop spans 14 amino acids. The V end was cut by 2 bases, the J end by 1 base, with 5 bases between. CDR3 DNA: TGTGCCAGCAGCTTAACGGTGAACACCGGGGAGCTGTTTTTT. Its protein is CASSLTVNTGELFF.

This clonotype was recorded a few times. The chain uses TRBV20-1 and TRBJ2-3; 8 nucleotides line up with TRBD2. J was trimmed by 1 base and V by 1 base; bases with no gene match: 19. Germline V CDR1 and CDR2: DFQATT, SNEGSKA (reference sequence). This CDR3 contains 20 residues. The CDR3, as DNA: TGCAGTGCTAGAGCCACTTGGGGTAGCGGGGACCGAGGGGGCACAGATACGCAGTATTTT. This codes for CSARATWGSGDRGGTDTQYF.

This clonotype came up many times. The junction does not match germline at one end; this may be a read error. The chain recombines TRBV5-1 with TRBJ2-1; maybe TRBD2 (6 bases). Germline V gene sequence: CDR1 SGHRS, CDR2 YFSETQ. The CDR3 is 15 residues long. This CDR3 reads CASSPGRSSYNEQFF. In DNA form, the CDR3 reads TGTGCCAGCTCACCGGGGAGGAGCTCCTACAATGAGCAGTTCTTC.

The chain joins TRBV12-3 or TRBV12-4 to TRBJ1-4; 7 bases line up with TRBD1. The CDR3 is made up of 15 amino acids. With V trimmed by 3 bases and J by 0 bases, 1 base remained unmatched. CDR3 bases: TGTGCCAGCAGTTTCGGACAGGCAACTAATGAAAAACTGTTTTTT. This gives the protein CASSFGQATNEKLFF.

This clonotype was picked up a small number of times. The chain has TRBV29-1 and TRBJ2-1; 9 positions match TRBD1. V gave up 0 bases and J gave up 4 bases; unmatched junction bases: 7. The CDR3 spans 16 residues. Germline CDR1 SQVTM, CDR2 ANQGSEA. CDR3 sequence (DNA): TGCAGCGTTGAAGACTGGGAACAGGGGGCTTACAATGAGCAGTTCTTC. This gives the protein CSVEDWEQGAYNEQFF.

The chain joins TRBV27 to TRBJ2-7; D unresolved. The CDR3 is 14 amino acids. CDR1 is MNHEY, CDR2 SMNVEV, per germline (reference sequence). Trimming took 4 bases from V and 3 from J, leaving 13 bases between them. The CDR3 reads CASSWFPNIYEQYF. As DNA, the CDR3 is TGTGCCAGCAGTTGGTTCCCCAACATCTACGAGCAGTACTTC.

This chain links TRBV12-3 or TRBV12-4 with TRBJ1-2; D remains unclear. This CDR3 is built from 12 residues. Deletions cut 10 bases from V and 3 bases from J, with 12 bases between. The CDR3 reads CAIRTLDYGYTF. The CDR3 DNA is TGTGCCATAAGAACTTTGGACTATGGCTACACCTTC.